This T cell receptor (beta chain) was sequenced in a study of blood T cells in healthy people across ages. Points on this clonotype: Possible read error: a much larger clone is one base away.

A second PCR, run for about 7 to 12 cycles, used a sample-barcoded 5' primer plus a J-beta primer mix. Each CDR3 protein is one row after TCRdb ran MiXCR on the 5' RACE reads. This repertoire shows about 1.7 million distinct CDR3 sequences, about 28% found once; its top ten account for about 8%. V lost 10 bases to trimming and J lost 7 bases, with 17 bases between them. The CDR3 contains 12 residues. The chain couples TRBV12-3 or TRBV12-4 to TRBJ2-7, with D tentatively TRBD2 (5 bases). Input material: blood. The sequence was obtained from a young woman in good health. The DNA of the CDR3 is TGTGCCACCAAGAGGGATTACAATGAGCAGTACTTC. Protein sequence: CATKRDYNEQYF.